This T cell receptor beta chain was retrieved from a study of blood T cell repertoires in COVID-19. Study-level background: In each case, the material was cDNA or gDNA derived from T cells, B-cell-depleted T cells, or PBMCs.

Per the study methods: Using reference gene primer amplification, nucleated cell counts were estimated. Clones were read by immunoSEQ multiplex PCR, and TCRdb kept only the in-frame ones, dropping some. From that table come the V and J calls and clone size; the DNA was used to work out D and trimming. The profile shows 110,000 to 150,000 clones, 80% to 90% of them singletons. Sequencing was carried out using peripheral blood. The receptor was derived from a man aged 55 to 70 with active or convalescent COVID-19.

CDR3 DNA: TGTGCCAGCAGCGTAGGGTGGGGGGTCTCCTACGAGCAGTACTTC. This sequence encodes CASSVGWGVSYEQYF. The chain employs TRBV9 and TRBJ2-7; perhaps TRBD2 as D (6 bases). The CDR3 is 15 amino acids. Germline loops: CDR1 SGDLS, CDR2 YYNGEE. Trimming pared 0 bases from V and 0 bases from J, leaving 10 bases between.